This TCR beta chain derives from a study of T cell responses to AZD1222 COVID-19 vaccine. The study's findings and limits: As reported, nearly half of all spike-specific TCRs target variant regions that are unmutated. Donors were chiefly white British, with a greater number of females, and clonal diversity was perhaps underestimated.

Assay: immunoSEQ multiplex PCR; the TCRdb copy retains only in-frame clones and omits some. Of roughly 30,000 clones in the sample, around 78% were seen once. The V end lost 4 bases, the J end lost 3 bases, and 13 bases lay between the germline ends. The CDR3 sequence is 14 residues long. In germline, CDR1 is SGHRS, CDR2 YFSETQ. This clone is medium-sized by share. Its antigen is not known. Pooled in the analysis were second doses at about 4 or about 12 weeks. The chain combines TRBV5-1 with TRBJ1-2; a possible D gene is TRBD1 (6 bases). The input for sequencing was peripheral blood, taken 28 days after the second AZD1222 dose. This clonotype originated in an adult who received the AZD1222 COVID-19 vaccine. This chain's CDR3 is CASSDTGIDYGYTF. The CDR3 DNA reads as TGCGCCAGCAGCGATACAGGGATTGACTATGGCTACACCTTC.